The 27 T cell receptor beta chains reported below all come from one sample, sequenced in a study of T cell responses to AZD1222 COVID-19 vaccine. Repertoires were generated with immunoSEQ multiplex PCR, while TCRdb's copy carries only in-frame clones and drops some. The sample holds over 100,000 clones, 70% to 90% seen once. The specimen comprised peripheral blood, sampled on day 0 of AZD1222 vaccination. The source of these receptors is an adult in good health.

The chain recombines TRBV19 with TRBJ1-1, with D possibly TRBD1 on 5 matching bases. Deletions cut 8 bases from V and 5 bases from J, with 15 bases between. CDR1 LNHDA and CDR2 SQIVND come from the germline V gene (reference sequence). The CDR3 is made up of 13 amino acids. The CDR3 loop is CASGWGRGTEAFF. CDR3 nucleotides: TGTGCCAGTGGGTGGGGTCGGGGGACTGAAGCTTTCTTT.

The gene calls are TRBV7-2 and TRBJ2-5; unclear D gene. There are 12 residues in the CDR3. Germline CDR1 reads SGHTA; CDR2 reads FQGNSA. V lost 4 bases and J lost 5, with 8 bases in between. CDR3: CASSWRTETQYF. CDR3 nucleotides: TGTGCCAGCAGCTGGCGTACTGAGACCCAGTACTTC.

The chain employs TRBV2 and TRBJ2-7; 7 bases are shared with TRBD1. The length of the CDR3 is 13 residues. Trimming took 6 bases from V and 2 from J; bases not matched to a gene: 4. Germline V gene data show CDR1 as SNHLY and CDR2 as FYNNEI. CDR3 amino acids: CASRGDSPYEQYF. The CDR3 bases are TGTGCCAGCAGGGGGGACAGCCCCTACGAGCAGTACTTC.

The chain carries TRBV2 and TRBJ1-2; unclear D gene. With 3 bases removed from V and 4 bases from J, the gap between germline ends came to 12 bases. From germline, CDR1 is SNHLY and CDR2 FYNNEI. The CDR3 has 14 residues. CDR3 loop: CASSDPSLSYGYTF. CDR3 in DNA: TGTGCCAGCAGTGATCCTTCACTGTCCTATGGCTACACCTTC.

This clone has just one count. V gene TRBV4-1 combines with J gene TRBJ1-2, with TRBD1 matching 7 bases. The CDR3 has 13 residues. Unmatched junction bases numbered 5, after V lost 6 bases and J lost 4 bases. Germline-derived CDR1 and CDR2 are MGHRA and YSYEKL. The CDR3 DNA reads TGCGCCAGCAGATCCGGGACAGTCTATGGCTACACCTTC. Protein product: CASRSGTVYGYTF.

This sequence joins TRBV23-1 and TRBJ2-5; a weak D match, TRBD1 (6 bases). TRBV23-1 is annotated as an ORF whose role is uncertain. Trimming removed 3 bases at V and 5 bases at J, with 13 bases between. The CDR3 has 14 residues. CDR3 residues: CASSHRGTWETQYF. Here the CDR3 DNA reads TGCGCCAGCAGTCACCGAGGGACATGGGAGACCCAGTACTTC.

The chain's CDR3 is CASSATPGLAGQGADTQYF. Here the CDR3 DNA reads TGTGCCAGCAGCGCTACTCCGGGACTAGCGGGGCAGGGTGCAGATACGCAGTATTTT. The chain employs TRBV9 and TRBJ2-3; 13 bases line up with TRBD2. The CDR3 covers 19 residues. The junction had 14 bases not matched to a gene; V was cut back by 3 bases and J by 4 bases. Looked up from germline, CDR1 is SGDLS and CDR2 is YYNGEE.

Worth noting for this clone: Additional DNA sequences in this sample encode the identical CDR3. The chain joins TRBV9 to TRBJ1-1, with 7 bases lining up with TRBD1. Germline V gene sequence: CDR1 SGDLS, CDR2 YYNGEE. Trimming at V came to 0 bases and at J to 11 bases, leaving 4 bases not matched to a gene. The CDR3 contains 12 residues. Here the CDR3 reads CASSVVQGEAFF. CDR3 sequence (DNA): TGTGCCAGCAGCGTAGTTCAGGGGGAGGCTTTCTTT.

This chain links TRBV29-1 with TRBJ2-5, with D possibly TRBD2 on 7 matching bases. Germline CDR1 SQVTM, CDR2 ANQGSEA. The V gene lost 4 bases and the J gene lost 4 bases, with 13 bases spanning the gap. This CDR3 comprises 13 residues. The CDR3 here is CSVGGGIRETQYF. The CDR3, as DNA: TGCAGCGTTGGGGGGGGCATTAGAGAGACCCAGTACTTC.

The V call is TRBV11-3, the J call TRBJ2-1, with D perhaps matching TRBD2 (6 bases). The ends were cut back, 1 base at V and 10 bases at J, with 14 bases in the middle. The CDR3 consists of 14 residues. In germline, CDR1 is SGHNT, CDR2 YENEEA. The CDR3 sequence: CASSLVGTSTEQFF. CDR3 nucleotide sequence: TGTGCCAGCAGCTTAGTCGGCACTAGCACGGAGCAGTTCTTC.

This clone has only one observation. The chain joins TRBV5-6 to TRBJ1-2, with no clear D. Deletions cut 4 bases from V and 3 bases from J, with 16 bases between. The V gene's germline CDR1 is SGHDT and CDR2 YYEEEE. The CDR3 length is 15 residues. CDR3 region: CASSLNGARDYGYTF. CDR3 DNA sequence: TGTGCCAGCAGCCTTAATGGAGCCCGGGACTATGGCTACACCTTC.

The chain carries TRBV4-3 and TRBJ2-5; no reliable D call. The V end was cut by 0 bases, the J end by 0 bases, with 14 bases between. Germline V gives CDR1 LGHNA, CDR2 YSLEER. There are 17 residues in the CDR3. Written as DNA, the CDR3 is TGCGCCAGCAGCCAAGATCCGGTCCCCCCGTACCAAGAGACCCAGTACTTC. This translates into CASSQDPVPPYQETQYF.

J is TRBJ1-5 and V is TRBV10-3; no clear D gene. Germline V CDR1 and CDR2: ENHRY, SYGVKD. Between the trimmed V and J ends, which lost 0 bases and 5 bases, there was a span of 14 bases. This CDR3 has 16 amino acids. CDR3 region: CAISESGLGGDQPQHF. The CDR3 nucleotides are TGTGCCATCAGTGAGTCCGGGCTCGGCGGGGATCAGCCCCAGCATTTT.

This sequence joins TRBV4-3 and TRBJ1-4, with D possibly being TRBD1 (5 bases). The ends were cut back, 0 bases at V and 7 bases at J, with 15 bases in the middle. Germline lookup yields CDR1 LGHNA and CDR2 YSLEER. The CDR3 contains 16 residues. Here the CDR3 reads CASSQEGLGVGEKLFF. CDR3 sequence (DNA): TGCGCCAGCAGCCAAGAGGGTCTGGGGGTGGGTGAAAAACTGTTTTTT.

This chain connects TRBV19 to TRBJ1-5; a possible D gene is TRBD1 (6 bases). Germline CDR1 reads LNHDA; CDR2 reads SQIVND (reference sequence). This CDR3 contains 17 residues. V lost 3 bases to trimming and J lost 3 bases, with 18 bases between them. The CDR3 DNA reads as TGTGCCAGTAGTATGTCAGGGGCGGGGTGGGACAATCAGCCCCAGCATTTT. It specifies CASSMSGAGWDNQPQHF.

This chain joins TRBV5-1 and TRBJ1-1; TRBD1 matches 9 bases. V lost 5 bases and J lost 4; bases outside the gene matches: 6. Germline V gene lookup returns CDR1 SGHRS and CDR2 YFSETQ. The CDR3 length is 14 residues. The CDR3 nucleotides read TGCGCCAGCAGTTTGACAGGGGGGACCACTGAAGCTTTCTTT. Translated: CASSLTGGTTEAFF.

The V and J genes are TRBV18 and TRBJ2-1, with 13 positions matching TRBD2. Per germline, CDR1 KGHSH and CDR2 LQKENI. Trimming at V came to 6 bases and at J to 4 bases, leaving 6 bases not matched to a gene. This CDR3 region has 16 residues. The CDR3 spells CASSRTSGGSYNEQFF. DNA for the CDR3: TGTGCCAGCTCTCGGACTAGCGGGGGATCTTACAATGAGCAGTTCTTC.

CDR3 protein: CASSSGDSKVYEQYF. DNA of the CDR3: TGTGCCAGCAGCTCCGGGGACAGTAAGGTCTACGAGCAGTACTTC. The J gene is TRBJ2-7, the V gene TRBV11-3; 7 bases are shared with TRBD1. Trimming at V came to 4 bases and at J to 3 bases, leaving 9 bases not matched to a gene. The CDR3 length is 15 residues. CDR1 is SGHNT and CDR2 is YENEEA in the germline V gene.

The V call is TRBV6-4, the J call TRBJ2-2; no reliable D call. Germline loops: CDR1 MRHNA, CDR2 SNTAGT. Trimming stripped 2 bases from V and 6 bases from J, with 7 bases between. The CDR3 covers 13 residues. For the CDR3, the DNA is TGTGCCAGCAGTGACAGGGCATCCGGGGAGCTGTTTTTT. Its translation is CASSDRASGELFF.

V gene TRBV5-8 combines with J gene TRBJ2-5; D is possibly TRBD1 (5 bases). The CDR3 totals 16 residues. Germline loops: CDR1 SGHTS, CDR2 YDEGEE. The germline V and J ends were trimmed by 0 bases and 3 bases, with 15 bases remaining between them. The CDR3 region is CASSLARAWAKETQYF. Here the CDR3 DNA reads TGTGCCAGCAGCTTGGCCAGGGCATGGGCGAAAGAGACCCAGTACTTC.

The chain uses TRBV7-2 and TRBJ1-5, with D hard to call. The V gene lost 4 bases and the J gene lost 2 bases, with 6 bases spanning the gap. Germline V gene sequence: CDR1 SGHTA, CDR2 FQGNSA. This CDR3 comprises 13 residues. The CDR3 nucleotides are TGTGCCAGCAGCTCTAGGGGCAATCAGCCCCAGCATTTT. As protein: CASSSRGNQPQHF.

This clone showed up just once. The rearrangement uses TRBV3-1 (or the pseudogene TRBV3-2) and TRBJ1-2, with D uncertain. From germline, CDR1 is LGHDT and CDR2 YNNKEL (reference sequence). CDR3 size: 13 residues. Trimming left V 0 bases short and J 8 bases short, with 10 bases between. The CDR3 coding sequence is TGTGCCAGCAGCCAAGACCCGGGAGGCGGCTACACCTTC. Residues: CASSQDPGGGYTF.

CDR3 nucleotide sequence: TGTGCCAGCAGCTTAGGGCAGCGGGGGGCCACAGATACGCAGTATTTT. Protein: CASSLGQRGATDTQYF. V is TRBV11-3 and J is TRBJ2-3; 9 nucleotides align to TRBD2. The CDR3 sequence is 16 residues long. CDR1 is SGHNT, CDR2 YENEEA, per germline. The J segment lost 2 bases and the V segment lost 1 base, leaving 4 bases of the junction unmatched.

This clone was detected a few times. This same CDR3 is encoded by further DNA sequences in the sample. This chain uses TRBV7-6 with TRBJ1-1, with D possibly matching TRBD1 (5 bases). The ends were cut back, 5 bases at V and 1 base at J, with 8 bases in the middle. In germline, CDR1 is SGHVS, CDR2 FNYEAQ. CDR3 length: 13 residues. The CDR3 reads CASSLQENTEAFF. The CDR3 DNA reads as TGTGCCAGCAGCCTACAGGAGAACACTGAAGCTTTCTTT. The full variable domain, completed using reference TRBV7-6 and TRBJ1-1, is GAGVSQSPRYKVTKRGQDVALRCDPISGHVSLYWYRQALGQGPEFLTYFNYEAQQDKSGLPNDRFSAERPEGSISTLTIQRTEQRDSAMYRCASSLQENTEAFFGQGTRLTVV.

This CDR3 reads CASSVAPTGGTDTQYF. CDR3 nucleotides: TGTGCCAGCAGCGTAGCCCCGACAGGCGGCACAGATACGCAGTATTTT. This chain uses TRBV9 with TRBJ2-3; a weak D match, TRBD1 (6 bases). Germline V lookup: CDR1 SGDLS, CDR2 YYNGEE. The CDR3 loop spans 16 amino acids. Between the trimmed V and J ends, which lost 0 bases and 1 base, there was a span of 12 bases.

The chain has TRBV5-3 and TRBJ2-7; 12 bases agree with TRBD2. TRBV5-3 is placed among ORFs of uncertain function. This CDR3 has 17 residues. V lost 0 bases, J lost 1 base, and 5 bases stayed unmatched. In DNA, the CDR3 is TGTGCCAGAAGCTTGGCACTAACTAGCGGGGGGTCCTACGAGCAGTACTTC. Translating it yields CARSLALTSGGSYEQYF.

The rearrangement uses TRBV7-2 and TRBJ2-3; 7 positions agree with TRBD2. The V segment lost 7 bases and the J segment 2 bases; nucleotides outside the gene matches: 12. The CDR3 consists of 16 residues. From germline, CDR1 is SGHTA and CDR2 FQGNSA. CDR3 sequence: CASTHGGGKATDTQYF. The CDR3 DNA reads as TGTGCCAGCACCCATGGGGGGGGGAAAGCCACAGATACGCAGTATTTT.